This T cell receptor (beta chain) is from a study of blood T cell repertoires in COVID-19. Study in general: The study drew acute and convalescent COVID-19 samples from the United States, Italy and Spain.

From germline, CDR1 is MNHEY and CDR2 SMNVEV (reference sequence). The V end lost 2 bases, the J end lost 2 bases, and 10 bases lay between the germline ends. This CDR3 has 14 amino acids. Participants were aged roughly 18 to 89 years from 20 to 30 US areas. Per the study methods: Amplification with reference gene primers provided the estimates of nucleated cell counts. Some clones are missing from TCRdb's copy, which holds only in-frame ones; the method was immunoSEQ multiplex PCR. The V and J calls and clone size were taken over from that table, and D and trimming were inferred from the DNA. The sample comprises 250,000 or so clones, around 88% of which are singletons, and 2.5% rests with the top ten.

This chain links TRBV27 with TRBJ2-7, with D unresolved. The sequenced sample consisted of PBMCs or T cells enriched from blood (not recorded which). The sequence came from a woman aged 40 to 55 with acute COVID-19. The CDR3 DNA reads TGTGCCAGCAGTTTACGCAGTCCCACCTACGAGCAGTACTTC. Residues: CASSLRSPTYEQYF.